These 24 T cell receptor beta chains were all obtained from the same sample, sequenced in a study of beta chain features in type 1 diabetes. Expressed TCRB transcripts were sequenced because the entire RNA isolate underwent reverse transcription. Some clones are missing from TCRdb's copy, which holds only in-frame ones; the method was immunoSEQ multiplex PCR. Of some 160,000 clones in the sample, approximately 9.1% were seen once. Sequenced: central memory CD4+ T cells from blood. The receptors come from a woman aged 18-29 years in good health.

This clone was counted between two and nine times. V usage is TRBV4-3 and J usage is TRBJ2-5; D may be TRBD1 (5 bases). In germline, CDR1 is LGHNA, CDR2 YSLEER. This CDR3 region has 13 residues. Trimming removed 0 bases from V and 5 bases from J, with 7 bases in between. This CDR3 is CASSQDRVETQYF. In nucleotides, the CDR3 is TGCGCCAGCAGCCAAGACAGGGTGGAGACCCAGTACTTC.

This clone was recorded a few times. The chain links TRBV15 to TRBJ1-5; 8 nucleotides align to TRBD1. Trimming removed 0 bases from V and 14 bases from J; junction bases left unmatched: 6. The germline gives CDR1 LNHNV, CDR2 YYDKDF (reference sequence). This CDR3 comprises 13 residues. CDR3 coding DNA: TGTGCCACCAGCAGAGAACAGGGGGAGGTTAAGCATTTT. Its translation: CATSREQGEVKHF.

The chain has TRBV7-9 and TRBJ2-1, with TRBD2 matching over 11 bases. The germline V gene encodes CDR1 SEHNR and CDR2 FQNEAQ (reference sequence). V lost 4 bases to trimming and J lost 10 bases; unmatched junction nucleotides: 12. The CDR3 contains 16 residues. The CDR3 here is CASSSRLAGSTAEQFF. The CDR3 coding sequence is TGTGCCAGCAGCTCTCGACTAGCGGGGAGTACAGCAGAGCAGTTCTTC.

The sample holds a few counts of this clone. CDR3 bases: TGTGCCAGCAGCTTAAGGGACAGGCCTACATCTGGGGCCAACGTCCTGACTTTC. It translates to CASSLRDRPTSGANVLTF. The rearrangement uses TRBV4-2 and TRBJ2-6; 8 bases fit TRBD1. J gave up 1 base and V 5 bases, and 10 bases lay outside the gene matches. The CDR3 runs 18 residues. CDR1 LGHNA and CDR2 YNFKEQ come from the germline V gene.

The V call is TRBV11-2, the J call TRBJ1-1; 12 bases are shared with TRBD1. This CDR3 comprises 18 residues. V dropped 5 bases and J dropped 5; count of bases not matched to a gene: 15. The germline V gene encodes CDR1 SGHAT and CDR2 FQNNGV. The CDR3 protein is CASSPTRDRGLGRTEAFF. The CDR3 DNA reads TGTGCCAGCAGCCCCACCCGGGACAGGGGGCTGGGAAGGACTGAAGCTTTCTTT.

The sample holds a few counts of this clone. The chain has TRBV7-6 and TRBJ2-3; 10 nucleotides line up with TRBD2. The CDR3 sequence is 16 residues long. The junction had 10 bases not matched to a gene; V was cut back by 5 bases and J by 5 bases. Per the germline V gene, CDR1 is SGHVS and CDR2 is FNYEAQ. As DNA, the CDR3 is TGTGCCAGCAGCGCCCGGTCGGCTAGCGGGAGAGATACGCAGTATTTT. This codes for CASSARSASGRDTQYF.

The chain carries TRBV15 and TRBJ1-4; no firm D call. V gave up 0 bases and J gave up 7 bases, with 6 bases separating them. Germline V gives CDR1 LNHNV, CDR2 YYDKDF (reference sequence). The CDR3 covers 13 residues. The CDR3 nucleotides read TGTGCCACCAGCAGAGATCACGGTGAAAAACTGTTTTTT. This gives the protein CATSRDHGEKLFF.

This clone was detected only a few times. The chain joins TRBV4-3 to TRBJ1-2; 8 bases align to TRBD1. Germline V gives CDR1 LGHNA, CDR2 YSLEER. The CDR3 loop spans 16 amino acids. The trim removed 0 bases at V and 3 bases at J, leaving 6 bases unmatched. The CDR3 DNA follows: TGCGCCAGCAGCCAAGATTTCAGGGGGCGTCACTATGGCTACACCTTC. It encodes CASSQDFRGRHYGYTF.

The chain uses TRBV14 and TRBJ2-7; TRBD1 might be the D (5 bases). Germline assignment: CDR1 SGHDN and CDR2 FVKESK. The CDR3 loop spans 15 amino acids. Trimming took 3 bases from V and 2 from J, leaving 14 bases between them. CDR3 region: CASSHPGLAPYEQYF. In nucleotides, the CDR3 is TGTGCCAGCAGCCACCCAGGGTTAGCACCCTACGAGCAGTACTTC.

The gene calls are TRBV30 and TRBJ1-2, with 8 bases lining up with TRBD1. V shed 7 bases and J 2 bases; nucleotides not matched to a gene: 6. The CDR3 has 13 amino acids. Germline CDR1 GTSNPN, CDR2 SVGIG (reference sequence). CDR3 sequence (DNA): TGTGCCTTATCTCGGACAGGGAACTATGGCTACACCTTC. This sequence encodes CALSRTGNYGYTF.

DNA for the CDR3: TGTGCCAGCAGGTTCGGGACAGACTACGAGCAGTACTTC. Protein product: CASRFGTDYEQYF. V is TRBV6-1 and J is TRBJ2-7, with 7 bases identical to TRBD1. Germline-derived CDR1 and CDR2 are MNHNS and SASEGT. There are 13 residues in the CDR3. Trimming took 6 bases from V and 3 from J; bases not matched to a gene: 5.

This clone has ten or more counts. The rearrangement links TRBV5-1 to TRBJ1-2, with 10 bases that match TRBD1. The length of the CDR3 is 14 residues. Unmatched junction bases numbered 8, after V lost 4 bases and J lost 8 bases. Germline lookup yields CDR1 SGHRS and CDR2 YFSETQ. CDR3 DNA sequence: TGCGCCAGCAGCCCGGAGACAGGGGGCAGAGGCTACACCTTC. Residues: CASSPETGGRGYTF.

The chain employs TRBV18 and TRBJ1-2; 8 positions match TRBD1. The CDR3 is 16 residues long. The germline CDR1 and CDR2 sequences are KGHSH and LQKENI. Trimming cost V 5 bases and J 5 bases; bases outside gene matches: 13. CDR3 coding DNA: TGTGCCAGCTCAACTCCAGGGGGCTACCTTCGGTATGGCTACACCTTC. Encoded protein: CASSTPGGYLRYGYTF.

The chain recombines TRBV6-6 with TRBJ1-2, with 9 bases that match TRBD1. The germline V gene has CDR1 MNHNY and CDR2 SVGAGI (reference sequence). The CDR3 spans 13 residues. V trimming: 6 bases; J trimming: 9 bases; junction bases outside the gene matches: 8. CDR3 bases: TGTGCCAGCAGCCTAACAGGGGGCGGGAGCTACACCTTC. This translates into CASSLTGGGSYTF.

V is TRBV30 and J is TRBJ2-5; TRBD2 agrees at 11 bases. This CDR3 is built from 15 residues. After removal of 2 bases from V and 2 bases from J, the junction contained 4 bases not matched to a gene. CDR1 is GTSNPN, CDR2 SVGIG, per germline (reference sequence). CDR3 DNA sequence: TGTGCCTGGAGTCCGCTAGCGGGAGGACAAGAGACCCAGTACTTC. Translated, it gives CAWSPLAGGQETQYF.

This chain connects TRBV6-4 to TRBJ1-1, with 9 bases identical to TRBD1. The ends lost 6 bases at V and 3 bases at J; junction bases unmatched: 5. This CDR3 is 14 amino acids long. Looked up from germline, CDR1 is MRHNA and CDR2 is SNTAGT. CDR3 coding DNA: TGTGCCAGCAGAAAGACAGGGGGAGACACTGAAGCTTTCTTT. Its protein is CASRKTGGDTEAFF.

The chain joins TRBV18 to TRBJ1-5, with TRBD1 as a possible D gene (5 bases). The V gene lost 0 bases and the J gene lost 4 bases, with 13 bases spanning the gap. CDR1 and CDR2 (germline): KGHSH, LQKENI. The CDR3 runs 16 residues. The CDR3 DNA follows: TGTGCCAGCTCACCACCGGCGGGGGGTGAGAATCAGCCCCAGCATTTT. Protein product: CASSPPAGGENQPQHF.

This clone was seen a handful of times. The rearrangement joins TRBV6-1 to TRBJ1-1; D uncertain. V lost 6 bases to trimming and J lost 2 bases, with 16 bases between them. Germline values: CDR1 MNHNS, CDR2 SASEGT. The CDR3 spans 15 residues. The CDR3 DNA follows: TGTGCCAGCAGCCGTAACCCGGGAGCCAACACTGAAGCTTTCTTT. Translating gives CASSRNPGANTEAFF.

The CDR3: CASSAGGTGGLYTQYF. For the CDR3, the DNA is TGCGCCAGCAGCGCCGGAGGCACAGGGGGCCTCTATACGCAGTATTTT. The chain joins TRBV5-1 to TRBJ2-3, with 9 nucleotides matching TRBD1. The CDR3 spans 16 residues. Per germline, CDR1 SGHRS and CDR2 YFSETQ. V lost 4 bases, J lost 7 bases, and 13 bases stayed unmatched.

The rearrangement links TRBV6-6 to TRBJ2-6, with D uncertain. Germline CDR1 and CDR2: MNHNY and SVGAGI (reference sequence). The CDR3 totals 15 residues. The V and J ends lost 5 bases and 0 bases respectively, with 8 bases between them. The CDR3 DNA is TGTGCCAGCAGTATACAGTTCTCTGGGGCCAACGTCCTGACTTTC. Translating gives CASSIQFSGANVLTF.

This clone showed up many times. Other DNA variants within this sample encode the same CDR3. V usage is TRBV30 and J usage is TRBJ2-7; tentatively, D is TRBD1 (6 bases). V shed 3 bases and J shed 6 bases, with 12 bases lying between them. The CDR3 has 12 amino acids. Germline values: CDR1 GTSNPN, CDR2 SVGIG (reference sequence). The CDR3 loop is CAWSVQGSEQYF. The CDR3 DNA is TGTGCCTGGAGCGTACAGGGATCCGAGCAGTACTTC.

This clone appeared a few times. The CDR3 DNA reads TGTGCCAGCAATGAGGGGGCAGGAAAACTGTTTTTT. Encoded protein: CASNEGAGKLFF. The chain joins TRBV2 to TRBJ1-4, with TRBD1 identical over 7 bases. V lost 7 bases to trimming and J lost 10 bases; unmatched junction nucleotides: 6. The CDR3 extends over 12 amino acids. Germline V gene data show CDR1 as SNHLY and CDR2 as FYNNEI.

This clone was observed at least ten times. The chain links TRBV29-1 to TRBJ1-1, with TRBD1 matching 11 bases. The CDR3 contains 13 residues. Germline CDR1 SQVTM, CDR2 ANQGSEA. After removal of 5 bases from V and 5 bases from J, the junction contained 4 bases not matched to a gene. CDR3: CSVSRDRGTEAFF. The CDR3 DNA reads TGCAGCGTTTCCCGGGACAGGGGGACTGAAGCTTTCTTT. The full variable domain, completed using reference TRBV29-1 and TRBJ1-1, is SAVISQKPSRDICQRGTSLTIQCQVDSQVTMMFWYRQQPGQSLTLIATANQGSEATYESGFVIDKFPISRPNLTFSTLTVSNMSPEDSSIYLCSVSRDRGTEAFFGQGTRLTVV.

J is TRBJ2-3 and V is TRBV29-1, with TRBD1 identical over 11 bases. The CDR3 is 14 amino acids. Germline-derived CDR1 and CDR2 are SQVTM and ANQGSEA. Trimming removed 7 bases from V and 4 bases from J; junction bases left unmatched: 7. CDR3 DNA: TGCAGCGCCTCCGGGACAGGGGGTGCAGATACGCAGTATTTT. Its translation: CSASGTGGADTQYF.